Listed here are 13 T cell receptor beta chains from one sample, sequenced in a study of shared clonotypes between healthy human individuals. Some clones are missing from TCRdb's copy, which holds only in-frame ones; the method was immunoSEQ multiplex PCR. The sample shows over a million clones, 75% to 85% of them seen only once. The sample was memory CD4+ T cells from PBMCs. Regarding subset: CD45RA-negative fraction. The receptors here all came from a man aged 18 to 30 in good health. Some clones in this sample may be carry-over from other donors' samples.

As to this clone: The junction departs from the called germline gene at one end, perhaps through a read error. The gene calls are TRBV6-5 and TRBJ1-2, with D perhaps matching TRBD1 (6 bases). CDR1 MNHEY and CDR2 SVGAGI come from the germline V gene. CDR3 length: 13 amino acids. The DNA for the CDR3 is TGTGCCAGCAGTTACTCGAGGCAGGGGACGGAACTCTTC. Protein product: CASSYSRQGTELF.

The rearrangement links TRBV28 to TRBJ1-2; D gene unclear. The CDR3 loop spans 11 amino acids. Germline V gene sequence: CDR1 MDHEN, CDR2 SYDVKM. The V end was cut by 4 bases, the J end by 12 bases, with 12 bases between. In DNA form, the CDR3 reads TGTGCCAGCAGTTCCCAAGACGTACACACCTTC. Amino acid sequence: CASSSQDVHTF.

The chain links TRBV5-6 to TRBJ1-1; D uncertain. The V end was cut by 2 bases, the J end by 1 base, with 6 bases between. The CDR3 runs to 13 residues. Germline V CDR1 and CDR2: SGHDT, YYEEEE. The CDR3 DNA sequence: TGTGCCAGCAGCTTCGACTCGAACACTGAAGCTTTCTTT. Its protein is CASSFDSNTEAFF.

The rearrangement uses TRBV2 and TRBJ1-4, with 7 nucleotides matching TRBD1. The germline V gene has CDR1 SNHLY and CDR2 FYNNEI. CDR3 length: 13 residues. V lost 6 bases and J lost 5; bases outside the gene matches: 3. CDR3 nucleotides: TGTGCCAGCAGAAAACAGGGGAATGAAAAACTGTTTTTT. Translating it yields CASRKQGNEKLFF.

The V and J genes are TRBV11-2 and TRBJ2-5; 12 bases fit TRBD2. The CDR3 extends over 16 amino acids. The V and J ends lost 7 bases and 5 bases, in that order; junction bases with no gene match: 11. Germline loops: CDR1 SGHAT, CDR2 FQNNGV. CDR3 in amino acids: CASTPSWTSGTETQYF. Written as DNA, the CDR3 is TGTGCCAGCACCCCTTCATGGACTAGCGGGACCGAGACCCAGTACTTC.

The sample holds one count of this clone. The chain combines TRBV10-3 with TRBJ2-1; TRBD2 aligns across 8 bases. J lost 2 bases, V lost 6 bases, and 9 bases had no gene match. Germline CDR1 ENHRY, CDR2 SYGVKD. This CDR3 is built from 16 residues. The DNA of the CDR3 is TGTGCCATCAGAAGCGGGAGAGGGTCCCCCTACAATGAGCAGTTCTTC. This translates into CAIRSGRGSPYNEQFF.

There are many counts of this clone. In the same sample, other DNA sequences code for this CDR3. The J gene is TRBJ2-7, the V gene TRBV12-5; either TRBD1 or TRBD2 may supply D (5 bases each). Germline V gives CDR1 LGHNT, CDR2 FRNRAP. With 7 bases removed from V and 7 bases from J, the gap between germline ends came to 8 bases. There are 10 residues in the CDR3. The CDR3 DNA sequence: TGTGCTAGTGTGGGGGAGGAGCAGTACTTC. It encodes CASVGEEQYF.

This chain connects TRBV15 to TRBJ1-2; 8 bases align to TRBD1. CDR1 and CDR2 from the germline V gene are LNHNV and YYDKDF (reference sequence). CDR3 size: 14 residues. The ends lost 4 bases at V and 8 bases at J; junction bases unmatched: 9. CDR3 nucleotide sequence: TGTGCCACCAGCACGGGGCCAGGGGGCTTGGGCTACACCTTC. Translating it yields CATSTGPGGLGYTF.

V is TRBV19 and J is TRBJ2-2, with 7 bases aligning to TRBD1. This CDR3 region has 17 residues. V was clipped by 6 bases and J by 5 bases; unmatched bases: 15. CDR1 and CDR2 (germline): LNHDA, SQIVND (reference sequence). In DNA form, the CDR3 reads TGTGCCAGTAGCCCCGTTGACAGGGTAATATGGACCGGGGAGCTGTTTTTT. Encoded protein: CASSPVDRVIWTGELFF.

The chain carries TRBV5-4 and TRBJ2-1, with 8 nucleotides matching TRBD2. This CDR3 has 15 residues. Trimming cost V 4 bases and J 4 bases; bases outside gene matches: 7. From germline, CDR1 is SGHNT and CDR2 YYREEE (reference sequence). The CDR3 spells CASSRKRGPYNEQFF. The CDR3 bases are TGTGCCAGCAGCCGCAAGCGGGGGCCATACAATGAGCAGTTCTTC.

This chain links TRBV7-3 with TRBJ2-2, with a weak D call TRBD2 (5 bases). Germline CDR1 is SGHTA and CDR2 is FQGTGA. There are 15 residues in the CDR3. The V end was cut by 2 bases, the J end by 2 bases, with 9 bases between. The CDR3 region is CASSLEGTNTGELFF. CDR3 DNA: TGTGCCAGCAGCTTAGAGGGAACTAACACCGGGGAGCTGTTTTTT.

This clone has just a few counts. Within the sample, other DNA sequences also encode this same CDR3. V gene TRBV9 combines with J gene TRBJ2-1; 12 positions agree with TRBD2. V gave up 5 bases and J gave up 6 bases; unmatched junction bases: 6. This CDR3 has 15 residues. The germline V gene has CDR1 SGDLS and CDR2 YYNGEE. The CDR3 sequence: CASSPLAGGPNEQFF. The CDR3 region has the DNA TGTGCCAGCAGTCCTCTAGCGGGAGGGCCCAATGAGCAGTTCTTC.

This clone was detected only once. The chain is built from TRBV28 and TRBJ1-5; 8 bases align to TRBD1. The ends lost 7 bases at V and 7 bases at J; junction bases unmatched: 15. The CDR3 has 16 residues. Germline V gives CDR1 MDHEN, CDR2 SYDVKM. This chain's CDR3 is CASIQGGQVSRQPQHF. CDR3 sequence (DNA): TGTGCCAGCATCCAGGGGGGACAGGTGAGCAGACAGCCCCAGCATTTT.